One sample yielded the 21 T cell receptor beta chains listed below, sequenced in a study of human T cells and chemical hapten exposure. TCRdb re-called the RACE reads with MiXCR, one entry per CDR3 protein. The table lists about 110,000 distinct CDR3 sequences, 12% of them singletons, with 1.6% in the top ten. Time point reported: pre-sensitization, week 0. Documented treatment: therapeutic diphenylcyclopropenone sensitization with weekly scalp DPC. Material: whole blood, obtained in connection with sensitization to the hapten diphenylcyclopropenone (DPC). These receptors came from a woman aged 45-59 years with alopecia areata. Some clones in this sample may be carry-over from other donors' samples.

In its sample, this clonotype was seen a few times. The chain carries TRBV6-2 or TRBV6-3 and TRBJ1-2, with D maybe TRBD1 (6 bases). The CDR3 is made up of 13 amino acids. V was pared by 2 bases and J by 8 bases, with 12 bases between. The germline V gene has CDR1 MNHEY and CDR2 SVGEGT. CDR3 region: CASSYGGPRGYTF. CDR3 DNA: TGTGCCAGCAGTTACGGGGGGCCTAGAGGCTACACCTTC.

This clonotype was seen a few times. CDR3 sequence: CASSQASGGYEQYF. The CDR3 nucleotides are TGCGCCAGCAGCCAAGCTAGCGGGGGTTACGAGCAGTACTTC. The chain couples TRBV4-1 to TRBJ2-7; TRBD2 matches 10 bases. CDR1 and CDR2 from the germline V gene are MGHRA and YSYEKL. This CDR3 is built from 14 residues. After removal of 1 base from V and 4 bases from J, the junction contained 1 base not matched to a gene.

This chain joins TRBV29-1 and TRBJ2-1, with no clear D. V was pared by 5 bases and J by 1 base, with 3 bases between. The CDR3 consists of 11 residues. The germline V gene encodes CDR1 SQVTM and CDR2 ANQGSEA. The CDR3 protein is CSVWSYNEQFF. The CDR3 nucleotides are TGCAGCGTTTGGTCCTACAATGAGCAGTTCTTC.

This clonotype has just a few counts. V usage is TRBV2 and J usage is TRBJ1-4; 9 positions match TRBD1. The CDR3 totals 15 residues. Germline V gene lookup returns CDR1 SNHLY and CDR2 FYNNEI. V shed 6 bases, J shed 7 bases, and the junction held 9 bases outside the gene matches. The CDR3: CASRLSGTGTEKLFF. Here the CDR3 DNA reads TGTGCCAGCAGGCTATCCGGGACAGGGACTGAAAAACTGTTTTTT.

This clonotype was seen a handful of times. The chain employs TRBV7-2 and TRBJ2-4; D gene ambiguous. The germline CDR1 and CDR2 sequences are SGHTA and FQGNSA. This CDR3 comprises 16 residues. Trimming took off 1 base at V and 1 base at J, with 11 bases between the two ends. As DNA, the CDR3 is TGTGCCAGCAGCTTAGGGGAAACCGCGGCCAAAAACATTCAGTACTTC. Protein: CASSLGETAAKNIQYF.

In DNA, the CDR3 is TGTGCCAGTAGTATAGTTACAGGCAATCAGCCCCAGCATTTT. Translation gives CASSIVTGNQPQHF. The V and J genes are TRBV19 and TRBJ1-5; no definite D call. V was cut by 1 base and J by 2 bases, with 6 bases left in between. This CDR3 has 14 residues. Germline CDR1 and CDR2: LNHDA and SQIVND (reference sequence). Complete variable domain (other parts from reference TRBV19 and TRBJ1-5): DGGITQSPKYLFRKEGQNVTLSCEQNLNHDAMYWYRQDPGQGLRLIYYSQIVNDFQKGDIAEGYSVSREKKESFPLTVTSAQKNPTAFYLCASSIVTGNQPQHFGDGTRLSIL.

This clonotype came up many times. This chain connects TRBV6-6 to TRBJ1-2; D remains ambiguous. CDR1 is MNHNY and CDR2 is SVGAGI in the germline V gene (reference sequence). This CDR3 has 13 residues. The V and J ends lost 6 bases and 8 bases respectively, with 16 bases between them. CDR3 DNA: TGTGCCAGCAGAACGCAAGATACGAGAGGCTACACCTTC. This gives the protein CASRTQDTRGYTF.

V is TRBV6-4 and J is TRBJ2-6, with TRBD1 as a possible D gene (6 bases). In germline, CDR1 is MRHNA, CDR2 SNTAGT. The V and J ends lost 8 bases and 1 base respectively, with 6 bases between them. The CDR3 contains 13 residues. CDR3 region: CASGQSGANVLTF. CDR3 bases: TGTGCCAGCGGACAGTCTGGGGCCAACGTCCTGACTTTC.

This clonotype was detected a few times. This chain connects TRBV5-5 to TRBJ2-3; possibly TRBD2 for D (5 bases). Germline-derived CDR1 and CDR2 are SGHKS and YYEKEE (reference sequence). The CDR3 totals 13 residues. V lost 4 bases, J lost 10 bases, and 16 bases lay in between. The CDR3: CASSPGRFAAQYF. Here the CDR3 DNA reads TGTGCCAGCAGCCCTGGGAGATTCGCGGCGCAGTATTTT.

This clonotype appeared a single time. The chain is built from TRBV7-2 and TRBJ1-5; D not certain. Germline-derived CDR1 and CDR2 are SGHTA and FQGNSA. CDR3 size: 16 residues. Trimming removed 5 bases at V and 2 bases at J, with 16 bases between. Here the CDR3 DNA reads TGTGCCAGCAGCCTCTTGCCCCGGTCCGGCAATCAGCCCCAGCATTTT. It translates to CASSLLPRSGNQPQHF.

This clonotype appeared a few times. The chain joins TRBV7-2 to TRBJ2-7, with 8 nucleotides matching TRBD1. Germline CDR1 SGHTA, CDR2 FQGNSA. Trimming at V came to 4 bases and at J to 1 base, leaving 0 bases not matched to a gene. This CDR3 is built from 13 residues. CDR3 region: CASSWDRSYEQYF. DNA of the CDR3: TGTGCCAGCAGCTGGGACAGGTCCTACGAGCAGTACTTC.

The table lists this clonotype with a few counts. The CDR3 bases are TGTGCCAGTAGCCCCGGGCAGGGGGCTAGAGAGACCCAGTACTTC. Translation: CASSPGQGARETQYF. The chain is built from TRBV19 and TRBJ2-5, with 8 bases aligning to TRBD1. Per the germline V gene, CDR1 is LNHDA and CDR2 is SQIVND (reference sequence). V shed 6 bases and J 4 bases; nucleotides not matched to a gene: 10. The CDR3 contains 15 residues.

This chain links TRBV4-3 with TRBJ2-7, with TRBD1 matching 9 bases. Looked up from germline, CDR1 is LGHNA and CDR2 is YSLEER. This CDR3 comprises 14 residues. V trimming: 0 bases; J trimming: 5 bases; junction bases outside the gene matches: 2. The DNA of the CDR3 is TGCGCCAGCAGCCAAGACACAGGGGGCGACGAGCAGTACTTC. Its protein is CASSQDTGGDEQYF.

In its sample, this clonotype was seen a few times. This rearrangement joins TRBV11-2 to TRBJ1-3; D uncertain. Germline V gene data show CDR1 as SGHAT and CDR2 as FQNNGV. Trimming shortened V by 2 bases and J by 3 bases, and 11 bases separated the two germline ends. This CDR3 region has 15 residues. The CDR3 loop is CASSLTRTDGNTIYF. The DNA of the CDR3 is TGTGCCAGCAGCTTAACCAGAACGGATGGAAACACCATATATTTT.

CDR3 in amino acids: CASSQEPGASTDTQYF. The CDR3 nucleotides are TGCGCCAGCAGCCAAGAACCGGGGGCAAGCACAGATACGCAGTATTTT. The genes are TRBV4-3 and TRBJ2-3, with D possibly called TRBD1 or TRBD2 (6 bases each). The germline CDR1 and CDR2 sequences are LGHNA and YSLEER. The V end lost 0 bases, the J end lost 0 bases, and 10 bases lay between the germline ends. This CDR3 is built from 16 residues.

J is TRBJ2-3 and V is TRBV28; 8 bases fit TRBD2. The CDR3 is made up of 14 amino acids. V lost 8 bases to trimming and J lost 2 bases; unmatched junction nucleotides: 6. Germline values: CDR1 MDHEN, CDR2 SYDVKM. The DNA for the CDR3 is TGTGCCAGCCAACTCGGGGGGGCCACAGATACGCAGTATTTT. Encoded protein: CASQLGGATDTQYF.

The chain combines TRBV11-2 with TRBJ2-7; 8 nucleotides line up with TRBD1. J lost 2 bases, V lost 3 bases, and 3 bases had no gene match. CDR3 length: 14 amino acids. Germline V CDR1 and CDR2: SGHAT, FQNNGV. The CDR3 sequence is CASSFRGPPYEQYF. The CDR3 nucleotides read TGTGCCAGCAGCTTCAGGGGGCCGCCCTACGAGCAGTACTTC. Full variable domain (outside the CDR3, taken from reference TRBV11-2 and TRBJ2-7): EAGVAQSPRYKIIEKRQSVAFWCNPISGHATLYWYQQILGQGPKLLIQFQNNGVVDDSQLPKDRFSAERLKGVDSTLKIQPAKLEDSAVYLCASSFRGPPYEQYFGPGTRLTVT.

This clonotype was counted between two and nine times. The rearrangement uses TRBV7-2 and TRBJ1-5, with 7 nucleotides matching TRBD1. Germline V gene lookup returns CDR1 SGHTA and CDR2 FQGNSA. With V trimmed by 4 bases and J by 3 bases, 3 bases remained unmatched. This CDR3 has 14 amino acids. This CDR3 is CASSSTGFNQPQHF. CDR3 bases: TGTGCCAGCAGCTCGACAGGGTTCAATCAGCCCCAGCATTTT. Full variable domain (remainder filled in from reference TRBV7-2 and TRBJ1-5): GAGVSQSPSNKVTEKGKDVELRCDPISGHTALYWYRQSLGQGLEFLIYFQGNSAPDKSGLPSDRFSAERTGGSVSTLTIQRTQQEDSAVYLCASSSTGFNQPQHFGDGTRLSIL.

This clonotype has just a few counts. This chain joins TRBV20-1 and TRBJ2-2, with 8 bases aligning to TRBD1. The CDR3 consists of 15 residues. CDR1 DFQATT and CDR2 SNEGSKA come from the germline V gene (reference sequence). V was pared by 5 bases and J by 1 base, with 6 bases of the junction left unmatched. The CDR3 region is CSAPGQGVNTGELFF. For the CDR3, the DNA is TGCAGTGCTCCTGGACAGGGTGTGAACACCGGGGAGCTGTTTTTT.

The CDR3 sequence: CASSLTVNYGYTF. CDR3 DNA sequence: TGTGCCAGCAGTTTGACAGTTAACTATGGCTACACCTTC. The chain links TRBV28 to TRBJ1-2; TRBD1 is a possible D gene (5 bases). The CDR3 totals 13 residues. Per germline, CDR1 MDHEN and CDR2 SYDVKM. V was trimmed by 3 bases and J by 1 base, leaving 6 bases between them.

The chain links TRBV4-2 to TRBJ1-4; D gene uncertain. This CDR3 region has 15 residues. With 0 bases removed from V and 7 bases from J, the gap between germline ends came to 12 bases. Germline V gene sequence: CDR1 LGHNA, CDR2 YNFKEQ. The CDR3 DNA reads TGTGCCAGCAGCCAAGAAGCCGGGGTCGGTGAAAAACTGTTTTTT. Protein: CASSQEAGVGEKLFF.